One and the same sample provided the 32 T cell receptor beta chains below, sequenced in a study of identical twins. One entry per CDR3 protein results from TCRdb running MiXCR on the 5' RACE reads. The table records 1.5 million to 2 million distinct CDR3 sequences, about 32% of them present only once. Sequenced sample: cord blood. These receptors were obtained from a newborn girl in good health.

The table lists this clonotype with a few counts. The rearrangement uses TRBV10-3 and TRBJ2-3; 7 nucleotides align to TRBD2. The V segment lost 6 bases and the J segment 2 bases; nucleotides outside the gene matches: 8. Germline V CDR1 and CDR2: ENHRY, SYGVKD. The CDR3 has 15 amino acids. As DNA, the CDR3 is TGTGCCATCAGATCCTCTAGCGGACCCACAGATACGCAGTATTTT. As protein: CAIRSSSGPTDTQYF.

The chain combines TRBV7-9 with TRBJ2-7, with TRBD1 matching 10 bases. With 4 bases clipped from V and 7 bases from J, the junction kept 7 bases outside the gene matches. The CDR3 has 14 amino acids. Germline V gene lookup returns CDR1 SEHNR and CDR2 FQNEAQ (reference sequence). In nucleotides, the CDR3 is TGTGCCAGCAGCTCCGGGACAGGGGACAATGAGCAGTACTTC. This translates into CASSSGTGDNEQYF.

The gene calls are TRBV7-6 and TRBJ1-1; D perhaps matches TRBD1 (5 bases). V lost 5 bases and J 0 bases, leaving 16 bases between the germline ends. The germline V gene has CDR1 SGHVS and CDR2 FNYEAQ. The CDR3 length is 16 residues. In DNA, the CDR3 is TGTGCCAGCAGCCCCGGGCGGGGACGAGTGAACACTGAAGCTTTCTTT. This codes for CASSPGRGRVNTEAFF. The entire variable domain, with the rest obtained from reference TRBV7-6 and TRBJ1-1, is as follows: GAGVSQSPRYKVTKRGQDVALRCDPISGHVSLYWYRQALGQGPEFLTYFNYEAQQDKSGLPNDRFSAERPEGSISTLTIQRTEQRDSAMYRCASSPGRGRVNTEAFFGQGTRLTVV.

The CDR3 DNA reads as TGTGCCTGGAGTGTCGACAGAAGCTATGGCTACACCTTC. Translated, it gives CAWSVDRSYGYTF. The gene calls are TRBV30 and TRBJ1-2; a weak D match, TRBD1 (5 bases). Germline CDR1 GTSNPN, CDR2 SVGIG (reference sequence). The CDR3 is 13 residues long. Trimming pared 0 bases from V and 4 bases from J, leaving 9 bases between.

This clonotype was counted between two and nine times. The rearrangement uses TRBV29-1 and TRBJ2-1; 8 bases are a match to TRBD2. Near its end, the DNA agrees better with TRBJ2-7, so the J call may be wrong. Germline values: CDR1 SQVTM, CDR2 ANQGSEA. The CDR3 has 14 amino acids. CDR3: CSVDWGGGYNEQYF. CDR3 nucleotides: TGCAGCGTTGATTGGGGCGGGGGGTACAATGAGCAGTACTTC.

V gene TRBV12-5 combines with J gene TRBJ1-2, with D tentatively TRBD1 (5 bases). Germline CDR1 reads LGHNT; CDR2 reads FRNRAP. Trimming took 1 base from V and 1 from J, leaving 16 bases between them. The CDR3 totals 17 residues. The CDR3 loop is CASGLGGTDPFNYGYTF. As DNA, the CDR3 is TGTGCTAGTGGTTTGGGCGGGACTGACCCTTTTAACTATGGCTACACCTTC.

This clonotype was found a few times. The gene calls are TRBV5-1 and TRBJ2-1, with a possible D match to TRBD1 (5 bases). CDR1 is SGHRS, CDR2 YFSETQ, per germline. This CDR3 has 16 amino acids. The V end lost 1 base, the J end lost 1 base, and 12 bases lay between the germline ends. The CDR3 protein is CASSLMQGESYNEQFF. CDR3 DNA sequence: TGCGCCAGCAGCTTGATGCAGGGTGAATCCTACAATGAGCAGTTCTTC.

This clonotype was observed a single time. Sequence at one end of the junction differs from germline and may be a read error. The CDR3 region has the DNA TGCAGTGCTAGAACCCAAGGGACAGACAACTATGGCTACATCTTC. It encodes CSARTQGTDNYGYIF. The chain employs TRBV20-1 and TRBJ1-2; 7 positions match TRBD1. This CDR3 has 15 amino acids. The germline CDR1 and CDR2 sequences are DFQATT and SNEGSKA (reference sequence).

This clonotype has more than one count but fewer than ten. The chain couples TRBV12-3 or TRBV12-4 to TRBJ1-4, with 7 bases matching TRBD1. The ends lost 2 bases at V and 10 bases at J; junction bases unmatched: 10. CDR3 length equals 15 residues. CDR3 coding DNA: TGTGCCAGCAGTTTACTCCGACAGGGAGGGGGAAAACTGTTTTTT. This sequence encodes CASSLLRQGGGKLFF.

This clonotype was counted between two and nine times. The gene calls are TRBV29-1 and TRBJ1-5; D is possibly TRBD1 (6 bases). V was shortened by 3 bases and J by 0 bases, with 9 bases between the two germline ends. Germline CDR1 is SQVTM and CDR2 is ANQGSEA. This CDR3 region has 14 residues. The CDR3 loop reads CSVDGRGSNQPQHF. The CDR3 DNA reads TGCAGCGTTGACGGCAGGGGTAGCAATCAGCCCCAGCATTTT.

V is TRBV3-1 and J is TRBJ2-7; D is perhaps TRBD2 (6 bases). The V end was cut by 6 bases, the J end by 3 bases, with 18 bases between. Germline V gene sequence: CDR1 LGHDT, CDR2 YNNKEL (reference sequence). The CDR3 totals 15 residues. CDR3 amino acids: CASRPTSRVVYEQYF. CDR3 nucleotides: TGTGCCAGCAGACCCACTAGCAGGGTGGTCTACGAGCAGTACTTC.

The table lists this clonotype with a few counts. The J gene is TRBJ1-4, the V gene TRBV25-1, with no clear D. CDR1 MGHDK and CDR2 SYGVNS come from the germline V gene. The CDR3 is 14 residues long. V was trimmed by 4 bases and J by 0 bases, leaving 6 bases between them. The CDR3 bases are TGTGCCAGCAGTGCCCGCGCAACTAATGAAAAACTGTTTTTT. Protein sequence: CASSARATNEKLFF.

The V gene is TRBV20-1, the J gene TRBJ1-1; D gene ambiguous. This CDR3 has 13 residues. V dropped 3 bases and J dropped 7 bases, with 15 bases sitting between them. CDR1 is DFQATT, CDR2 SNEGSKA, per germline (reference sequence). The CDR3, as DNA: TGCAGTGCTAGGCGGGCCCAACGGGGTGAAGCTTTCTTT. It codes for CSARRAQRGEAFF.

V gene TRBV3-1 combines with J gene TRBJ2-5, with 10 bases fitting TRBD2. CDR1 and CDR2 (germline): LGHDT, YNNKEL (reference sequence). The CDR3 extends over 17 amino acids. V shed 1 base and J 5 bases; nucleotides not matched to a gene: 10. The CDR3 reads CASSQGILAGVHETQYF. CDR3 coding DNA: TGTGCCAGCAGCCAAGGAATTCTAGCGGGAGTACATGAGACCCAGTACTTC.

The chain recombines TRBV27 with TRBJ2-1, with TRBD2 identical over 11 bases. CDR1 and CDR2 from the germline V gene are MNHEY and SMNVEV (reference sequence). V shed 6 bases, J shed 6 bases, and the junction held 7 bases outside the gene matches. This CDR3 is built from 15 residues. In nucleotides, the CDR3 is TGTGCCAGCAGCCAACTAGCGGGAGAGGTCAATGAGCAGTTCTTC. Amino acids: CASSQLAGEVNEQFF.

Ten or more counts support this clonotype. The chain joins TRBV27 to TRBJ1-4; D remains ambiguous. The CDR3 sequence is 13 residues long. The V end was cut by 4 bases, the J end by 0 bases, with 3 bases between. Germline CDR1 is MNHEY and CDR2 is SMNVEV (reference sequence). CDR3 protein: CASSSATNEKLFF. CDR3 nucleotide sequence: TGTGCCAGCAGTTCAGCAACTAATGAAAAACTGTTTTTT.

The chain couples TRBV2 to TRBJ2-7, with D uncertain. Per germline, CDR1 SNHLY and CDR2 FYNNEI. Trimming shortened V by 2 bases and J by 4 bases, and 12 bases separated the two germline ends. There are 14 residues in the CDR3. In DNA form, the CDR3 reads TGTGCCAGCAGTGAAAGGAGTCACGAGTACGAGCAGTACTTC. It specifies CASSERSHEYEQYF.

This clonotype showed up just a few times. The chain couples TRBV2 to TRBJ2-7; 10 bases match TRBD2. The CDR3 is made up of 17 amino acids. Germline loops: CDR1 SNHLY, CDR2 FYNNEI. The V and J ends lost 3 bases and 0 bases, in that order; junction bases with no gene match: 8. CDR3 bases: TGTGCCAGCAGTGACCCCTCCACTAGCGGGATCTCCTACGAGCAGTACTTC. Its translation: CASSDPSTSGISYEQYF.

This clonotype has a single count. The rearrangement links TRBV20-1 to TRBJ2-7; 7 positions agree with TRBD1. J was trimmed by 2 bases and V by 1 base; bases with no gene match: 5. Germline V gives CDR1 DFQATT, CDR2 SNEGSKA (reference sequence). This CDR3 comprises 14 residues. The CDR3 sequence is CSARARTGAYEQYF. The CDR3 bases are TGCAGTGCTAGAGCCCGGACAGGAGCCTACGAGCAGTACTTC.

This clonotype appeared many times. The chain links TRBV10-3 to TRBJ2-4; D perhaps matches TRBD2 (5 bases). The V end lost 0 bases, the J end lost 8 bases, and 17 bases lay between the germline ends. The CDR3 length is 16 residues. Germline V gene data show CDR1 as ENHRY and CDR2 as SYGVKD. CDR3 loop: CAISESGTAPRDIQYF. CDR3 DNA sequence: TGTGCCATCAGTGAGTCCGGTACAGCCCCGCGGGACATTCAGTACTTC.

This clonotype has just a few counts. The chain uses TRBV6-6 and TRBJ2-3, with D possibly matching TRBD1 (5 bases). The germline V gene encodes CDR1 MNHNY and CDR2 SVGAGI (reference sequence). V was cut by 2 bases and J by 4 bases, with 7 bases left in between. This CDR3 has 13 amino acids. The DNA of the CDR3 is TGTGCCAGCAGTTACGCCAGGGCAGATACGCAGTATTTT. Its protein is CASSYARADTQYF.

The chain's CDR3 is CASSLGQALTGANVLTF. CDR3 DNA: TGTGCCAGCAGCTTAGGGCAGGCGCTTACTGGGGCCAACGTCCTGACTTTC. The rearrangement joins TRBV13 to TRBJ2-6; D is unresolved. The CDR3 runs to 17 residues. CDR1 and CDR2 from the germline V gene are PRHDT and FYEKMQ (reference sequence). Trimming took off 0 bases at V and 2 bases at J, with 11 bases between the two ends.

The V gene is TRBV30, the J gene TRBJ2-7; D is unresolved. The V gene lost 3 bases and the J gene lost 2 bases, with 14 bases spanning the gap. Germline CDR1 GTSNPN, CDR2 SVGIG (reference sequence). The CDR3 sequence is 14 residues long. As DNA, the CDR3 is TGTGCCTGGAGCCTCACCCTAAAAACCTACGAGCAGTACTTC. Translation gives CAWSLTLKTYEQYF.

As to this clonotype: The junction shows a germline mismatch at one end, possibly a read error. The J gene is TRBJ2-4, the V gene TRBV20-1; the D call may be TRBD1 or TRBD2 (5 bases each). The CDR3 extends over 13 amino acids. Germline V gene lookup returns CDR1 DFQATT and CDR2 SNEGSKA (reference sequence). The chain's CDR3 is CSAEDTSGNIRYF. DNA of the CDR3: TGCAGTGCCGAGGACACCTCGGGAAACATTCGGTACTTC.

J is TRBJ2-1 and V is TRBV28; perhaps TRBD1 as D (6 bases). Trimming cost V 4 bases and J 8 bases, with 18 bases left between them. This CDR3 is 15 amino acids long. Germline values: CDR1 MDHEN, CDR2 SYDVKM. CDR3: CASSSRQGRRDEQFF. For the CDR3, the DNA is TGTGCCAGCAGTTCCCGCCAGGGGCGCCGGGATGAGCAGTTCTTC. The full variable domain, in which reference TRBV28 and TRBJ2-1 provide the parts outside the CDR3, is DVKVTQSSRYLVKRTGEKVFLECVQDMDHENMFWYRQDPGLGLRLIYFSYDVKMKEKGDIPEGYSVSREKKERFSLILESASTNQTSMYLCASSSRQGRRDEQFFGPGTRLTVL.

This chain joins TRBV7-6 and TRBJ1-2; a possible D gene is TRBD1 (6 bases). Per germline, CDR1 SGHVS and CDR2 FNYEAQ. V was clipped by 2 bases and J by 8 bases, with 12 bases between them. This CDR3 is built from 13 residues. In DNA form, the CDR3 reads TGTGCCAGCAGCTTAAACAGGGCCGTAGGCTACACCTTC. The encoded protein is CASSLNRAVGYTF. The full variable domain, completed using reference TRBV7-6 and TRBJ1-2, is GAGVSQSPRYKVTKRGQDVALRCDPISGHVSLYWYRQALGQGPEFLTYFNYEAQQDKSGLPNDRFSAERPEGSISTLTIQRTEQRDSAMYRCASSLNRAVGYTFGSGTRLTVV.

The V gene is TRBV6-6, the J gene TRBJ1-6, with a possible D match to TRBD1 (6 bases). The germline V and J ends were trimmed by 7 bases and 10 bases, with 20 bases remaining between them. Germline assignment: CDR1 MNHNY and CDR2 SVGAGI (reference sequence). The length of the CDR3 is 15 residues. CDR3 sequence: CASTKHQGFGSPLHF. CDR3 nucleotide sequence: TGTGCCAGCACTAAACATCAGGGGTTTGGCTCACCCCTCCACTTT.

The CDR3 DNA reads TGTGCCAGCAGCTTAGTGGCTAGCGGGGGTAACTACGAGCAGTACTTC. Amino acids: CASSLVASGGNYEQYF. The chain joins TRBV7-2 to TRBJ2-7; TRBD2 matches 10 bases. Trimming at V came to 1 base and at J to 3 bases, leaving 6 bases not matched to a gene. This CDR3 has 16 amino acids. Germline V CDR1 and CDR2: SGHTA, FQGNSA. Full variable domain (missing parts from reference TRBV7-2 and TRBJ2-7): GAGVSQSPSNKVTEKGKDVELRCDPISGHTALYWYRQSLGQGLEFLIYFQGNSAPDKSGLPSDRFSAERTGGSVSTLTIQRTQQEDSAVYLCASSLVASGGNYEQYFGPGTRLTVT.

V usage is TRBV20-1 and J usage is TRBJ1-5; perhaps TRBD1 as D (6 bases). Between the trimmed V and J ends, which lost 1 base and 7 bases, there was a span of 11 bases. There are 13 residues in the CDR3. CDR1 and CDR2 (germline): DFQATT, SNEGSKA (reference sequence). This CDR3 is CSARARGGQPQHF. In DNA, the CDR3 is TGCAGTGCTAGAGCCCGAGGGGGGCAGCCCCAGCATTTT.

This clonotype was observed a few times. This chain links TRBV12-3 or TRBV12-4 with TRBJ2-3; perhaps D is TRBD1 or TRBD2 (5 bases each). The V end lost 2 bases, the J end lost 4 bases, and 13 bases lay between the germline ends. The CDR3 sequence is 15 residues long. In nucleotides, the CDR3 is TGTGCCAGCAGTTTACCCGGGGCCTTTGCAGATACGCAGTATTTT. Its translation: CASSLPGAFADTQYF.

This clonotype was detected ten times or more. The V gene is TRBV20-1, the J gene TRBJ2-3; 10 positions agree with TRBD2. The CDR3 covers 15 residues. V shed 5 bases, J shed 2 bases, and the junction held 7 bases outside the gene matches. Per the germline V gene, CDR1 is DFQATT and CDR2 is SNEGSKA (reference sequence). The CDR3 is CSAGGLAANTDTQYF. The CDR3, as DNA: TGCAGTGCTGGAGGACTAGCGGCGAACACAGATACGCAGTATTTT.

In this sample, this clonotype turned up a few times. V and J are TRBV6-2 or TRBV6-3 and TRBJ1-1, with no clear D. The germline V gene has CDR1 MNHEY and CDR2 SVGEGT. With 5 bases removed from V and 0 bases from J, the gap between germline ends came to 13 bases. The CDR3 has 15 residues. Here the CDR3 reads CASSPAPTVNTEAFF. DNA of the CDR3: TGTGCCAGCAGTCCGGCCCCTACAGTGAACACTGAAGCTTTCTTT.